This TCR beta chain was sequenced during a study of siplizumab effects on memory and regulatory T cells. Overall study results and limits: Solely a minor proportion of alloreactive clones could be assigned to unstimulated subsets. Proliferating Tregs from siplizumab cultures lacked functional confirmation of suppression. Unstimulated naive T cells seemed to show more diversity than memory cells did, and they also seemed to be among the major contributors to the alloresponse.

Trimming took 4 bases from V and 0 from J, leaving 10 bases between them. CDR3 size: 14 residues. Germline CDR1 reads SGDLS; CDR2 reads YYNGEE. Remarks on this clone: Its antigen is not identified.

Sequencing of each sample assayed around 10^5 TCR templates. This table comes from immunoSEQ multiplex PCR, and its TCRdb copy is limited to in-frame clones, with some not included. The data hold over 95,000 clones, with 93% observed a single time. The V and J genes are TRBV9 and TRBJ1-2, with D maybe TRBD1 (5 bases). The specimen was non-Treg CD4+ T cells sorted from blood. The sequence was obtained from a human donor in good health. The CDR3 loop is CASSLDRANYGYTF. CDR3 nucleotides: TGTGCCAGCAGCCTCGACAGAGCTAACTATGGCTACACCTTC.